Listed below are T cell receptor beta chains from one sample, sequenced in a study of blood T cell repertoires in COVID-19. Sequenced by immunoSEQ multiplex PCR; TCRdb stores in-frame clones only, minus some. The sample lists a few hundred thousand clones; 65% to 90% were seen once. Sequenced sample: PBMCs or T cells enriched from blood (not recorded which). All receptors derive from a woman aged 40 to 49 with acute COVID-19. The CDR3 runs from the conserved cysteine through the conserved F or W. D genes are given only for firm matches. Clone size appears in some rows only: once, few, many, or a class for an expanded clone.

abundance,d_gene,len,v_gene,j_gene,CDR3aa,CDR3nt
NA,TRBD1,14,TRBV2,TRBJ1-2,CASRGFTGGDGYTF,TGTGCCAGCAGGGGATTCACAGGGGGCGATGGCTACACCTTC
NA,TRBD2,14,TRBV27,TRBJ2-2,CASSFGTRTGELFF,TGTGCCAGCAGTTTCGGGACTAGAACCGGGGAGCTGTTTTTT
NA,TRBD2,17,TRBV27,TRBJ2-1,CASREGLAGGGGNEQFF,TGTGCCAGCAGGGAGGGACTAGCGGGAGGCGGGGGGAATGAGCAGTTCTTC
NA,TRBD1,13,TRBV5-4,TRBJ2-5,CASRRQGQETQYF,TGTGCCAGCAGACGACAGGGCCAAGAGACCCAGTACTTC
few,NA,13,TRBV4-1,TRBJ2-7,CASSPGQSYEQYF,TGCGCCAGCAGCCCCGGACAGTCTTACGAGCAGTACTTC
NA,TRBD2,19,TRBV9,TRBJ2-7,CASSVSLPGLAGVPHEQYF,TGTGCCAGCAGCGTTTCGTTACCGGGACTAGCGGGAGTTCCCCACGAGCAGTACTTC
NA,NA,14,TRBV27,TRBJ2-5,CASSFSPTGETQYF,TGTGCCAGCAGTTTTAGCCCCACTGGGGAGACCCAGTACTTC
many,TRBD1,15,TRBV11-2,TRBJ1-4,CASSLDAGGIGKLFF,TGTGCCAGCAGCTTAGATGCAGGGGGCATAGGAAAACTGTTTTTT
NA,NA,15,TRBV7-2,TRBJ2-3,CASSLVQGGTDTQYF,TGTGCCAGCAGCTTAGTACAGGGAGGGACAGATACGCAGTATTTT
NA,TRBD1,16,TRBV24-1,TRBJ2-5,CATSDSDRGLQETQYF,TGTGCCACCAGTGATTCCGACAGGGGACTTCAAGAGACCCAGTACTTC
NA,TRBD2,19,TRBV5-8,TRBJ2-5,CASSPFYRGEREGLETQYF,TGTGCCAGCAGCCCATTCTACAGGGGAGAGCGGGAGGGCCTAGAGACCCAGTACTTC
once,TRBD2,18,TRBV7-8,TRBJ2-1,CASSQGLAGEVSYNEQFF,TGTGCCAGCAGCCAGGGACTAGCGGGAGAGGTTTCCTACAATGAGCAGTTCTTC
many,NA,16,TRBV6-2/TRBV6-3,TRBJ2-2,CASSYPFGVTTGELFF,TGTGCCAGCAGTTACCCCTTCGGGGTTACCACCGGGGAGCTGTTTTTT
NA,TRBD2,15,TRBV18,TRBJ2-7,CASSPETSGSHEQYF,TGTGCCAGCTCACCGGAAACTAGCGGGAGCCACGAGCAGTACTTC
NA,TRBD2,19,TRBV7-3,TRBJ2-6,CASSRIPSGSTSGANVLTF,TGTGCCAGCAGCCGAATCCCTAGCGGGAGTACATCTGGGGCCAACGTCCTGACTTTC
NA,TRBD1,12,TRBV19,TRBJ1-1,CAAGTGNTEAFF,TGTGCCGCCGGGACAGGAAACACTGAAGCTTTCTTT
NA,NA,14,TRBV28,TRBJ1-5,CASSPLKFNQPQHF,TGTGCCAGCAGTCCTCTTAAATTCAATCAGCCCCAGCATTTT
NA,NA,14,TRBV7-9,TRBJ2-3,CASRLESGAYTQYF,TGTGCCAGCAGACTCGAGTCGGGAGCTTATACGCAGTATTTT
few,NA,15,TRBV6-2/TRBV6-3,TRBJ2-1,CASSYPSGNYNEQFF,TGTGCCAGCAGTTACCCCTCCGGGAACTACAATGAGCAGTTCTTC
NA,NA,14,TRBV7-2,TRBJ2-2,CASSFGSNTGELFF,TGTGCCAGCAGCTTTGGCTCAAACACCGGGGAGCTGTTTTTT
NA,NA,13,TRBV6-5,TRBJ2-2,CASSYPRSGELFF,TGTGCCAGCAGTTATCCACGGTCCGGGGAGCTGTTTTTT
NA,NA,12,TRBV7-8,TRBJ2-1,CASSLAGGEQFF,TGTGCCAGCAGCTTAGCAGGGGGTGAGCAGTTCTTC
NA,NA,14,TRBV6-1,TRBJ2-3,CASSEAWRTDTQYF,TGTGCCAGCAGTGAAGCCTGGAGGACAGATACGCAGTATTTT
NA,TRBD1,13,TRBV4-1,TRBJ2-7,CASSPGQGGEQYF,TGCGCCAGCAGCCCGGGACAGGGGGGCGAGCAGTACTTC
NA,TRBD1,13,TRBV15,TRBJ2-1,CATTGLSFGEQFF,TGTGCTACGACAGGGCTATCATTTGGTGAGCAGTTCTTC
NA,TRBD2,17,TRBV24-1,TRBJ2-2,CATSDISGRALAGELFF,TGTGCCACCAGTGATATTAGCGGGAGGGCTCTAGCCGGGGAGCTGTTTTTT
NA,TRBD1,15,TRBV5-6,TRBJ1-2,CASSIGQGVNYGYTF,TGTGCCAGCAGCATTGGACAGGGAGTGAACTATGGCTACACCTTC
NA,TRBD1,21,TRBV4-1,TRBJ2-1,CASSPGRQGGERRSVYNEQFF,TGCGCCAGCAGCCCGGGCCGACAGGGGGGGGAACGGCGCTCGGTTTACAATGAGCAGTTCTTC
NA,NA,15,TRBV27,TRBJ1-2,CASRNARVSNYGYTF,TGTGCCAGCCGAAACGCCCGGGTCAGTAACTATGGCTACACCTTC
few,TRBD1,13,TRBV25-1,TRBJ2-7,CASSDPGDREQYF,TGTGCCAGCAGTGACCCAGGGGACAGGGAGCAGTACTTC
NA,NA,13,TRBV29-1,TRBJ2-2,CSVELGNTGELFF,TGCAGCGTTGAGCTAGGAAACACCGGGGAGCTGTTTTTT
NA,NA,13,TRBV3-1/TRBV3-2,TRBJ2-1,CASSQDVQWEQFF,TGTGCCAGCAGCCAAGATGTCCAGTGGGAGCAGTTCTTC
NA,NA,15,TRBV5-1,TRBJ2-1,CASSLASGGGDEQFF,TGCGCCAGCAGCTTGGCTAGCGGCGGGGGCGATGAGCAGTTCTTC
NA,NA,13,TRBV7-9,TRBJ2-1,CASSLGLFNEQFF,TGTGCCAGCAGCTTGGGACTTTTTAATGAGCAGTTCTTC
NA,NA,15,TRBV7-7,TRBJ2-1,CASSLGLGPTGEQFF,TGTGCCAGCAGCTTAGGACTAGGGCCAACGGGTGAGCAGTTCTTC
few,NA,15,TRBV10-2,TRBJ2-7,CASSHLGRSDYEQYF,TGCGCCAGCAGCCATTTGGGTCGGAGCGACTACGAGCAGTACTTC
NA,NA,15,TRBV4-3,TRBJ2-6,CASSQQVSGANVLTF,TGCGCCAGCAGCCAACAGGTTTCTGGGGCCAACGTCCTGACTTTC
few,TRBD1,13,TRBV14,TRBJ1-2,CASSPDRGHGYTF,TGTGCCAGCAGCCCGGACAGGGGGCATGGCTACACCTTC
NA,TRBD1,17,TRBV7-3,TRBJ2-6,CASSPDRGRSGANVLTF,TGTGCCAGCAGCCCGGACAGGGGACGCTCTGGGGCCAACGTCCTGACTTTC
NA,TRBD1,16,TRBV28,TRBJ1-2,CASSLTPDRSNYGYTF,TGTGCCAGCAGTTTAACCCCGGACAGGTCGAACTATGGCTACACCTTC
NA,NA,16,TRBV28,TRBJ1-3,CASSLWAGPAGNTIYF,TGTGCCAGCAGTTTATGGGCGGGGCCCGCTGGAAACACCATATATTTT
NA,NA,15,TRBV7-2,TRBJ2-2,CASTLTGWYTGELFF,TGTGCCAGCACCCTCACGGGATGGTACACCGGGGAGCTGTTTTTT
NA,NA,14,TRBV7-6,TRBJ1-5,CASSLGGAGQPQHF,TGTGCCAGCAGCTTAGGTGGGGCAGGACAGCCCCAGCATTTT
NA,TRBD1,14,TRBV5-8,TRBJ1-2,CASSYRGTNYGYTF,TGTGCCAGCAGCTACAGGGGGACGAACTATGGCTACACCTTC
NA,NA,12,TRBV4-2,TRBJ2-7,CASSQGGDEQYF,TGTGCCAGCAGCCAAGGGGGCGACGAGCAGTACTTC
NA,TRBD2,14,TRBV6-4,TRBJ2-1,CASSTSGRTNEQFF,TGTGCCAGCAGTACTAGCGGGAGAACCAATGAGCAGTTCTTC
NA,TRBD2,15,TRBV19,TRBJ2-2,CATRPTSGSSGELFF,TGTGCCACCAGACCGACTAGCGGGAGCTCTGGGGAGCTGTTTTTT
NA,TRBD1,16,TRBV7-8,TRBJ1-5,CASSLGRQGDRQPQHF,TGTGCCAGCAGCTTAGGTCGACAGGGGGATCGTCAGCCCCAGCATTTT
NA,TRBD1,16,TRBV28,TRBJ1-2,CASSLYRGGRDYGYTF,TGTGCCAGCAGTTTATACAGAGGGGGCCGGGACTATGGCTACACCTTC
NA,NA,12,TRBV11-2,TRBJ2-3,CASSPLLDTQYF,TGTGCCAGCAGCCCCCTCCTAGATACGCAGTATTTT
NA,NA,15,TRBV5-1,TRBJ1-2,CASSLARGRGDVYTF,TGCGCCAGCAGCTTGGCGCGGGGAAGGGGCGATGTCTACACCTTC
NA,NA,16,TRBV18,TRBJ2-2,CASSPPGTGVTGELFF,TGTGCCAGCTCACCACCGGGGACGGGAGTAACCGGGGAGCTGTTTTTT
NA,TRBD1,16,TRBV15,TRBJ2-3,CATSRGQGRSTDTQYF,TGTGCCACCAGCAGGGGACAGGGTCGGAGCACAGATACGCAGTATTTT
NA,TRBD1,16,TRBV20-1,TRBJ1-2,CSASGTGQGAIGGYTF,TGCAGTGCTAGTGGCACCGGACAGGGGGCAATTGGAGGCTACACCTTC